This T cell receptor (beta chain) derives from a study of T cells after yellow fever vaccination. About the research overall: The SMART-Seq v4 Ultra Low Input method served to prepare the low-cell-number fractions. Study conclusions and caveats: Reappearing after the booster were most of the clones from primary vaccination (roughly 95% CD4, around 90% CD8).

From the 5' RACE reads, TCRdb called clonotypes with MiXCR, one entry per CDR3 protein. Of approximately 300,000 distinct CDR3 sequences in the sample, 8.5% to 10% are singletons; the top ten hold 15% to 20%. About this clonotype itself: Its target is unknown.

This CDR3 spans 15 amino acids. V was trimmed by 4 bases and J by 2 bases, leaving 14 bases between them. CDR1 and CDR2 from the germline V gene are SGHVS and FNYEAQ. This chain links TRBV7-6 with TRBJ1-1, with D tentatively TRBD1 (6 bases). The material sequenced was PBMCs, taken on the day of the first yellow fever vaccination. The sequence was collected from a man younger than 35 who received the YFV17D yellow fever vaccine. CDR3 region: CASSSPGDGNTEAFF. Here the CDR3 DNA reads TGTGCCAGCAGCTCGCCAGGGGATGGAAACACTGAAGCTTTCTTT. Full variable domain (rest looked up from reference TRBV7-6 and TRBJ1-1): GAGVSQSPRYKVTKRGQDVALRCDPISGHVSLYWYRQALGQGPEFLTYFNYEAQQDKSGLPNDRFSAERPEGSISTLTIQRTEQRDSAMYRCASSSPGDGNTEAFFGQGTRLTVV.